This T cell receptor beta chain was recorded in a study of T cells in tumors after PD-1 blockade. On the study more broadly: Treatment was either pembrolizumab 200 mg every 3 weeks or cemiplimab 350 mg every 2 weeks. During anti-PD-1 treatment, some patients continued daily vismodegib 150 mg. The study, taken as a whole, reports: Approximately 43% of tumor TCR clonotypes were also found in blood.

In regard to this clone: The antigen remains undetermined.

Input was 616 ng to 6,004 ng of genomic DNA from tumor or blood. The CDR3 is 15 amino acids. Trimming shortened V by 0 bases and J by 2 bases, and 10 bases separated the two germline ends. Germline CDR1 reads LGHDT; CDR2 reads YNNKEL (reference sequence). Sequencing was performed with immunoSEQ multiplex PCR; in TCRdb, only in-frame clones are kept and a portion is missing. Of under 40,000 clones listed, approximately 73% are singletons. The chain carries TRBV3-1 (or the pseudogene TRBV3-2) and TRBJ2-5; TRBD2 is a possible D gene (5 bases). The source is a human donor with basal cell carcinoma. Here the sequenced sample was PBMCs, taken after anti-PD-1 treatment. CDR3 amino acids: CASSQERDQQETQYF. As DNA, the CDR3 is TGTGCCAGCAGCCAAGAGAGGGATCAGCAAGAGACCCAGTACTTC.